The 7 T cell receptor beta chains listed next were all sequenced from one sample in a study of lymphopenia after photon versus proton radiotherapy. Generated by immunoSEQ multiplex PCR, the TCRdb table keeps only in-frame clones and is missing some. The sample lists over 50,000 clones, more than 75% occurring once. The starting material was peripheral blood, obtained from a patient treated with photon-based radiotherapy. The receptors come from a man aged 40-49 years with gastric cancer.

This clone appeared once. The CDR3: CAKGGRTNEKLFF. The CDR3, as DNA: TGTGCCAAAGGGGGACGGACTAATGAAAAACTGTTTTTT. The rearrangement links TRBV19 to TRBJ1-4; possibly TRBD1 for D (6 bases). CDR3 length equals 13 residues. The germline CDR1 and CDR2 sequences are LNHDA and SQIVND (reference sequence). Trimming shortened V by 10 bases and J by 2 bases, and 11 bases separated the two germline ends. Variable domain in full (rest from reference TRBV19 and TRBJ1-4): DGGITQSPKYLFRKEGQNVTLSCEQNLNHDAMYWYRQDPGQGLRLIYYSQIVNDFQKGDIAEGYSVSREKKESFPLTVTSAQKNPTAFYLCAKGGRTNEKLFFGSGTQLSVL.

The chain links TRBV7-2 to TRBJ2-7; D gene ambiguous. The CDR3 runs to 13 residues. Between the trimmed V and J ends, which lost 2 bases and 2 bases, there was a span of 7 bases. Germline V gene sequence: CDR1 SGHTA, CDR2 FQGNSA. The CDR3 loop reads CASSLRAPYEQYF. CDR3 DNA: TGTGCCAGCAGCTTAAGGGCCCCCTACGAGCAGTACTTC. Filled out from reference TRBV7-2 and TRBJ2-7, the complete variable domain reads GAGVSQSPSNKVTEKGKDVELRCDPISGHTALYWYRQSLGQGLEFLIYFQGNSAPDKSGLPSDRFSAERTGGSVSTLTIQRTQQEDSAVYLCASSLRAPYEQYFGPGTRLTVT.

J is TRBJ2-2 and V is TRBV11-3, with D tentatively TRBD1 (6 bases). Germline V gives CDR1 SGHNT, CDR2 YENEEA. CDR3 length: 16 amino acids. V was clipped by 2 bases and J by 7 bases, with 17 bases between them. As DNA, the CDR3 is TGTGCCAGCAGCTTATTACCGGGGACAACGGGCGGGGAGCTGTTTTTT. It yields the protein CASSLLPGTTGGELFF.

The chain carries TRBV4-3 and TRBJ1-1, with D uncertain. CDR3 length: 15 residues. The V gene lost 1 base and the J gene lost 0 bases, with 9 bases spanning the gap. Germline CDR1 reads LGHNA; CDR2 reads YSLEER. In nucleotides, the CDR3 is TGCGCCAGCAGCCAAGGTCCAACCTTGAACACTGAAGCTTTCTTT. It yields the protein CASSQGPTLNTEAFF.

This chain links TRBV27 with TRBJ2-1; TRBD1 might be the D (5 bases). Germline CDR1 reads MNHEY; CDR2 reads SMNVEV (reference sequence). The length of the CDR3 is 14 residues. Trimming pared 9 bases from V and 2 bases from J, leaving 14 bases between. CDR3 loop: CASALGHPYNEQFF. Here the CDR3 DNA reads TGTGCCAGTGCACTCGGACATCCCTACAATGAGCAGTTCTTC.

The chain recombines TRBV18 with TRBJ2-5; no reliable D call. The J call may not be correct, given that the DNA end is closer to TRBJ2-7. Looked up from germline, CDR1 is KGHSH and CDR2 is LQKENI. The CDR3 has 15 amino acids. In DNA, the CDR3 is TGTGCCAGCTCCTACTCACAAGGGTTGCGTGGCGAGCAGTACTTC. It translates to CASSYSQGLRGEQYF.

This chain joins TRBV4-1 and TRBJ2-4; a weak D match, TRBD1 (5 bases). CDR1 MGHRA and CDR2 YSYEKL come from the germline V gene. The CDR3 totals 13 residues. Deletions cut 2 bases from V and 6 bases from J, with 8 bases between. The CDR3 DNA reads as TGCGCCAGCAGCCAAAGAACAGGAAACATTCAGTACTTC. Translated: CASSQRTGNIQYF.